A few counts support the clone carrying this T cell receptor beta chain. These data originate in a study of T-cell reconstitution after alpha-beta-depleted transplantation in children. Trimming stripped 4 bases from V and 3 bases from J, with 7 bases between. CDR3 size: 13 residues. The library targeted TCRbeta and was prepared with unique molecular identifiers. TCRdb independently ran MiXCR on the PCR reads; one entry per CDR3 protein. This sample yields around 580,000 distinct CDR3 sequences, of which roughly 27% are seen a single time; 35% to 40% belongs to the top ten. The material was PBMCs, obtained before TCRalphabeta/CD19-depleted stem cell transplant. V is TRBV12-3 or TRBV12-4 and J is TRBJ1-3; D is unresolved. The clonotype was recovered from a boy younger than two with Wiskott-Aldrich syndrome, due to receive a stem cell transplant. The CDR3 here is CASSSLFGNTIYF. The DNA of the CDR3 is TGTGCCAGCAGTTCCCTATTTGGAAACACCATATATTTT.